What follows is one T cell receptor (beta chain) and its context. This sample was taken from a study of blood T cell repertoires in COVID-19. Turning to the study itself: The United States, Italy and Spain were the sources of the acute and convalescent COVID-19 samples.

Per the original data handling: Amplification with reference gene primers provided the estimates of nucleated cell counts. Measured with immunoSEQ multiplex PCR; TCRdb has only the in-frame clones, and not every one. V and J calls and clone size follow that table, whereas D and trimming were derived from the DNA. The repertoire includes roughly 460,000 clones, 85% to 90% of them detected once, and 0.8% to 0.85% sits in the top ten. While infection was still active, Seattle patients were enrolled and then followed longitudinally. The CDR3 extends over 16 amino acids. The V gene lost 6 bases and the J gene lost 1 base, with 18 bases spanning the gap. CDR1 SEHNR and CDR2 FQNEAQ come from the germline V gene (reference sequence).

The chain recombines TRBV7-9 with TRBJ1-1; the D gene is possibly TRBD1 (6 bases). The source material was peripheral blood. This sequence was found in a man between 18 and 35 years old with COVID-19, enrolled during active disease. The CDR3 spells CASSRVGLGANTEAFF. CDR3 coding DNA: TGTGCCAGCAGTCGGGTCGGCTTGGGGGCGAACACTGAAGCTTTCTTT.